The clone carrying this TCR beta chain was seen a few times. The target antigen is unknown. This sample was taken from a study of human T cells and chemical hapten exposure. Study-wide context: TCR yields differed between samples (mainly from small differences in pooled library volume).

TCRdb reprocessed the RACE reads with MiXCR, giving one entry per CDR3 protein. The sample records around 120,000 distinct CDR3 sequences, less than 15% being singletons. Indicated time point: pre-sensitization, week 0. Treatment reported: therapeutic diphenylcyclopropenone sensitization with weekly scalp DPC. Germline V CDR1 and CDR2: SEHNR, FQNEAQ (reference sequence). The V end lost 3 bases, the J end lost 8 bases, and 9 bases lay between the germline ends. The CDR3 is 12 amino acids. Study observations and caveats: The study found that DPC sensitization did not change TCRs above 1 in 1000 frequency.

The source of this sequence is a young woman with alopecia areata. Some clones in this sample may be carry-over from other donors' samples. The rearrangement uses TRBV7-9 and TRBJ2-3; D may be TRBD2 (5 bases). Sequenced here: whole blood, sampled in connection with sensitization to the hapten diphenylcyclopropenone (DPC). The DNA for the CDR3 is TGTGCCAGCAGCTTGGCAGGAGGTACGCAGTATTTT. Its protein product is CASSLAGGTQYF.